The 25 T cell receptor beta chains reported below all come from one sample, sequenced in a study of cytomegalovirus exposure and HLA in healthy donors. Primers included in the PCR were 60 Vbeta and 13 Jbeta primers. The table came from immunoSEQ multiplex PCR; TCRdb's copy has only in-frame clones and leaves some out. This sample has around 72,000 clones, with over 50% found just once. The specimen sequenced was PBMCs. The source is a man aged 40-50 years in good health and CMV-seropositive.

This rearrangement joins TRBV5-8 to TRBJ1-2; D possibly corresponds to TRBD1 (5 bases). The CDR3 length is 16 residues. Germline V gene data show CDR1 as SGHTS and CDR2 as YDEGEE. V was cut by 3 bases and J by 1 base, with 16 bases left in between. The DNA for the CDR3 is TGTGCCAGCAGCTCATGGGGGAGGGAACGTAACTATGGCTACACCTTC. It is translated as CASSSWGRERNYGYTF.

This clone was counted only a few times. The same CDR3 also results from other DNA sequences found in this sample. The rearrangement joins TRBV5-1 to TRBJ1-1; TRBD1 is a possible D gene (6 bases). V was shortened by 3 bases and J by 5 bases, with 14 bases between the two germline ends. This CDR3 is 14 amino acids long. Germline CDR1 reads SGHRS; CDR2 reads YFSETQ. The CDR3, as DNA: TGCGCCAGCAGCTCCGAACAGGGTCGGACTGAAGCTTTCTTT. It is translated as CASSSEQGRTEAFF.

The rearrangement links TRBV2 to TRBJ2-3, with 7 bases identical to TRBD1. CDR1 and CDR2 (germline): SNHLY, FYNNEI. The J segment lost 6 bases and the V segment lost 7 bases, leaving 10 bases of the junction unmatched. The CDR3 contains 14 residues. CDR3 loop: CASTQTGARDTQYF. The CDR3, as DNA: TGTGCCAGCACGCAAACAGGGGCGAGGGATACGCAGTATTTT.

The count of this clone is one. V gene TRBV28 combines with J gene TRBJ2-5; maybe TRBD2 (5 bases). The assigned J gene may be wrong: the sequence end matches TRBJ2-7 better. CDR1 and CDR2 (germline): MDHEN, SYDVKM. The CDR3 length is 14 residues. CDR3 residues: CASRHPHRDYEQYF. The CDR3 DNA follows: TGTGCCAGCAGGCACCCCCACCGGGACTACGAGCAGTACTTC.

This clone was seen a handful of times. The chain carries TRBV4-3 and TRBJ1-3; D not certain. CDR3 length: 16 residues. Germline CDR1 LGHNA, CDR2 YSLEER. V dropped 4 bases and J dropped 0 bases, with 13 bases sitting between them. The CDR3 here is CASSPSRSSSGNTIYF. The CDR3 bases are TGCGCCAGCAGCCCCTCGAGAAGTAGCTCTGGAAACACCATATATTTT.

The chain has TRBV5-1 and TRBJ1-5; TRBD1 matches at 9 bases. The CDR3 runs to 15 residues. Germline CDR1 is SGHRS and CDR2 is YFSETQ. After removal of 0 bases from V and 3 bases from J, the junction contained 1 base not matched to a gene. Here the CDR3 reads CASSLGTGDNQPQHF. The CDR3 nucleotides are TGCGCCAGCAGCTTGGGGACAGGGGACAATCAGCCCCAGCATTTT.

The genes are TRBV5-1 and TRBJ2-7, with 10 bases matching TRBD1. In germline, CDR1 is SGHRS, CDR2 YFSETQ. V gave up 3 bases and J gave up 4 bases; unmatched junction bases: 10. The CDR3 runs 16 residues. The CDR3 here is CASSSTPGQGSYEQYF. CDR3 nucleotides: TGCGCCAGCAGCTCAACTCCGGGACAGGGGTCATACGAGCAGTACTTC.

This chain links TRBV29-1 with TRBJ1-2; D call uncertain. This CDR3 spans 12 amino acids. V was cut by 6 bases and J by 8 bases, with 16 bases left in between. Germline V lookup: CDR1 SQVTM, CDR2 ANQGSEA. The CDR3 coding sequence is TGCAGCGTCCTGACCGAGACGGGGGGCTACACCTTC. Its protein product is CSVLTETGGYTF.

The chain has TRBV18 and TRBJ1-5; D not resolved. Germline loops: CDR1 KGHSH, CDR2 LQKENI. V lost 2 bases and J lost 4, with 6 bases in between. The CDR3 runs 13 residues. The CDR3 sequence is CASSPGRNQPQHF. CDR3 bases: TGTGCCAGCTCACCAGGGAGGAATCAGCCCCAGCATTTT.

The chain recombines TRBV2 with TRBJ2-5, with 8 bases aligning to TRBD1. In germline, CDR1 is SNHLY, CDR2 FYNNEI. Trimming at V came to 0 bases and at J to 5 bases, leaving 5 bases not matched to a gene. The CDR3 covers 15 residues. CDR3 region: CASSEAQGARETQYF. DNA for the CDR3: TGTGCCAGCAGTGAAGCGCAGGGGGCAAGGGAGACCCAGTACTTC.

The V and J genes are TRBV4-1 and TRBJ2-5, with no clear D. The J call could be wrong; TRBJ2-7 is a better fit for the DNA end. The germline gives CDR1 MGHRA, CDR2 YSYEKL. The CDR3 is 12 amino acids. Here the CDR3 reads CASSQNSYEQYF. In DNA form, the CDR3 reads TGCGCCAGCAGCCAGAACTCCTACGAGCAGTACTTC.

This clone was counted only a few times. The V gene is TRBV28, the J gene TRBJ1-1, with 7 bases that match TRBD1. Germline lookup yields CDR1 MDHEN and CDR2 SYDVKM. The CDR3 has 15 residues. Germline trimming cut 8 bases from V and 2 bases from J; bases unmatched to any gene: 11. This CDR3 reads CASGQDSGLNTEAFF. CDR3 nucleotides: TGTGCCAGCGGACAGGACTCAGGGTTAAACACTGAAGCTTTCTTT.

CDR3 residues: CASSQDKEAFF. CDR3 bases: TGCGCCAGCAGCCAAGATAAAGAAGCTTTCTTT. The chain is built from TRBV4-1 and TRBJ1-1; no clear D gene. Germline V gene lookup returns CDR1 MGHRA and CDR2 YSYEKL. The CDR3 loop spans 11 amino acids. Trimming removed 0 bases from V and 8 bases from J, with 4 bases in between.

The chain recombines TRBV28 with TRBJ2-7, with D uncertain. Trimming removed 5 bases from V and 7 bases from J, with 18 bases in between. The germline CDR1 and CDR2 sequences are MDHEN and SYDVKM. The CDR3 is made up of 14 amino acids. The DNA of the CDR3 is TGTGCCAGCAGTACCCCCCTGACACAAGAGGAGCAGTACTTC. This translates into CASSTPLTQEEQYF.

This clone was seen more than once but under ten times. The chain employs TRBV6-6 and TRBJ1-5, with unresolved D. Germline lookup yields CDR1 MNHNY and CDR2 SVGAGI (reference sequence). There are 15 residues in the CDR3. Trimming took off 7 bases at V and 2 bases at J, with 15 bases between the two ends. The CDR3 reads CASNLEDLGNQPQHF. CDR3 nucleotides: TGTGCCAGCAACCTGGAGGATTTGGGCAATCAGCCCCAGCATTTT.

V is TRBV5-6 and J is TRBJ2-4; possibly TRBD1 for D (6 bases). Germline CDR1 is SGHDT and CDR2 is YYEEEE. V was cut by 0 bases and J by 3 bases, with 10 bases left in between. The CDR3 consists of 15 residues. This chain's CDR3 is CASSLVAGDKNIQYF. Written as DNA, the CDR3 is TGTGCCAGCAGCTTGGTGGCAGGGGACAAAAACATTCAGTACTTC.

The chain carries TRBV14 and TRBJ2-1; 8 bases match TRBD1. Trimming cost V 0 bases and J 4 bases; bases outside gene matches: 17. The CDR3 totals 20 residues. CDR1 is SGHDN, CDR2 FVKESK, per germline. In nucleotides, the CDR3 is TGTGCCAGCAGCCAAGAAGGCTCCGGGGCCAGGGGGCAGCGATACAATGAGCAGTTCTTC. Protein product: CASSQEGSGARGQRYNEQFF.

The rearrangement links TRBV7-2 to TRBJ1-4; D ambiguous. Trimming shortened V by 5 bases and J by 10 bases, and 20 bases separated the two germline ends. This CDR3 spans 15 amino acids. Germline V gene data show CDR1 as SGHTA and CDR2 as FQGNSA. Here the CDR3 reads CASSLSSRREGKLFF. The CDR3 bases are TGTGCCAGCAGCCTTAGTTCAAGGCGAGAGGGAAAACTGTTTTTT.

This clone has just a few counts. The rearrangement uses TRBV27 and TRBJ2-2; 8 nucleotides align to TRBD1. CDR1 and CDR2 (germline): MNHEY, SMNVEV (reference sequence). The V gene end was trimmed by 7 bases and the J gene end by 1 base; junction bases not matched to a gene: 2. The CDR3 covers 14 residues. For the CDR3, the DNA is TGTGCCAGCAAGGGACAGGAGAACACCGGGGAGCTGTTTTTT. This gives the protein CASKGQENTGELFF.

The V call is TRBV30, the J call TRBJ2-1, with 10 bases aligning to TRBD2. Germline CDR1 GTSNPN, CDR2 SVGIG (reference sequence). Trimming cost V 1 base and J 0 bases; bases outside gene matches: 6. This CDR3 contains 17 residues. For the CDR3, the DNA is TGTGCCTGGAGTGAGCGGGGGGGCTGGAGCTCCTACAATGAGCAGTTCTTC. It encodes CAWSERGGWSSYNEQFF.

The chain joins TRBV28 to TRBJ1-1, with D possibly TRBD1 on 6 matching bases. Germline CDR1 is MDHEN and CDR2 is SYDVKM. V was pared by 3 bases and J by 3 bases, with 14 bases between. This CDR3 has 15 residues. The CDR3 sequence is CASSLGGRGDTEAFF. DNA for the CDR3: TGTGCCAGCAGTTTGGGGGGGCGCGGGGACACTGAAGCTTTCTTT.

V and J are TRBV9 and TRBJ2-7; TRBD2 matches 12 bases. Losses at the gene ends were 3 bases for V and 4 bases for J; bases not matched to a gene: 2. CDR1 and CDR2 (germline): SGDLS, YYNGEE. The CDR3 extends over 14 amino acids. The CDR3 here is CASSGTSGGYEQYF. The CDR3 nucleotides read TGTGCCAGCAGCGGTACTAGCGGGGGGTACGAGCAGTACTTC. The complete variable domain, with remaining parts taken from reference TRBV9 and TRBJ2-7, reads DSGVTQTPKHLITATGQRVTLRCSPRSGDLSVYWYQQSLDQGLQFLIQYYNGEERAKGNILERFSAQQFPDLHSELNLSSLELGDSALYFCASSGTSGGYEQYFGPGTRLTVT.

This clone occurred a few times. The V and J genes are TRBV4-1 and TRBJ2-4; TRBD2 matches 7 bases. Germline loops: CDR1 MGHRA, CDR2 YSYEKL. CDR3 length: 18 residues. V lost 2 bases to trimming and J lost 0 bases; unmatched junction nucleotides: 10. The CDR3 here is CASSQPPSGRVAKNIQYF. The CDR3 coding sequence is TGCGCCAGCAGCCAACCCCCCTCAGGGAGGGTAGCCAAAAACATTCAGTACTTC.

This clone was observed a few times. The rearrangement links TRBV4-2 to TRBJ2-1, with 9 bases identical to TRBD2. Germline trimming cut 2 bases from V and 4 bases from J; bases unmatched to any gene: 9. This CDR3 is 17 amino acids long. Germline V gene sequence: CDR1 LGHNA, CDR2 YNFKEQ. CDR3 protein: CASSQSARAGGYNEQFF. CDR3 in DNA: TGTGCCAGCAGCCAATCGGCTCGAGCGGGGGGATACAATGAGCAGTTCTTC.

The chain has TRBV30 and TRBJ1-5; 7 bases are a match to TRBD1. Germline V gene sequence: CDR1 GTSNPN, CDR2 SVGIG (reference sequence). With V trimmed by 4 bases and J by 3 bases, 9 bases remained unmatched. The CDR3 has 15 residues. CDR3 protein: CAWTLTGTHNQPQHF. The CDR3, as DNA: TGTGCCTGGACCCTGACAGGGACCCACAATCAGCCCCAGCATTTT.